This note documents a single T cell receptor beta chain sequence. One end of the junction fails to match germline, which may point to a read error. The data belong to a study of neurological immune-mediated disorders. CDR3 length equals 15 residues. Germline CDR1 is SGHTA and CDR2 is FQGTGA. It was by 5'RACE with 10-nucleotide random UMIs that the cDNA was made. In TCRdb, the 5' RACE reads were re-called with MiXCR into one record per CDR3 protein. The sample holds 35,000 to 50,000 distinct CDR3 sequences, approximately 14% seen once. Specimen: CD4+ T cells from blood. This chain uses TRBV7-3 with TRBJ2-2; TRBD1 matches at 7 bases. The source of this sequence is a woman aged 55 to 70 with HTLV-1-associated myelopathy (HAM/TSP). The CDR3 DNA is TGTGCCAGAAGCTTACTGACAGGGAACACCGTGGAGCTGTTTTTT. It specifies CARSLLTGNTVELFF. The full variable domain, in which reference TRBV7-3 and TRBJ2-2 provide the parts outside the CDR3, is GAGVSQTPSNKVTEKGKYVELRCDPISGHTALYWYRQSLGQGPEFLIYFQGTGAADDSGLPNDRFFAVRPEGSVSTLKIQRTERGDSAVYLCARSLLTGNTVELFFGEGSRLTVL.